This T cell receptor (beta chain) is from a study of blood T cell repertoires in COVID-19. Study information: Some COVID-19 samples were acute and others convalescent; all came from the United States, Italy and Spain.

Some clones are missing from TCRdb's copy, which holds only in-frame ones; the method was immunoSEQ multiplex PCR. The top ten hold approximately 1.5% of the sample, which has about 410,000 clones, 80% to 90% seen once. This CDR3 spans 14 amino acids. The germline CDR1 and CDR2 sequences are SNHLY and FYNNEI. V lost 2 bases to trimming and J lost 7 bases; unmatched junction nucleotides: 6. Sequenced input: peripheral blood. This receptor was obtained from a woman younger than 45 with active or convalescent COVID-19. The gene calls are TRBV2 and TRBJ1-2; 8 positions agree with TRBD1. The CDR3 reads CASSEPGQGPGYTF. CDR3 DNA sequence: TGTGCCAGCAGTGAACCTGGACAGGGTCCTGGCTACACCTTC.